This T cell receptor beta chain was observed in a study of beta chain features in type 1 diabetes. Study findings and constraints: Sampled from patients, naive, central memory and Treg TCRB repertoires appeared more similar than those sampled from healthy donors. It was not settled here whether HLA type affects TCRB rearrangement. When Type 1 diabetes patients were examined, their TCRB CDR3s proved moderately but significantly shorter in all four CD4+ subsets.

This clone was seen only a few times. The antigen is undetermined. CD4+ naive, central memory, regulatory and stem cell-like memory subsets were isolated by sorting on CD45RO/CCR7/CD25/CD127/CD95/CD27. The sequenced template was cDNA made from the entire isolated RNA. Only in-frame clones appear in the TCRdb table, and some are missing; sequencing was by immunoSEQ multiplex PCR. The repertoire holds around 650,000 clones, with 12% as singletons. Sequences were obtained from naive CD4+ T cells from blood. The sequence came from a young man with type 1 diabetes.

The CDR3, as DNA: TGTGCCAGTAGTCCTCCGACTGCCCTTCCTCAAGAGACCCAGTACTTC. As protein: CASSPPTALPQETQYF. The chain couples TRBV19 to TRBJ2-5; D remains unclear. The germline CDR1 and CDR2 sequences are LNHDA and SQIVND (reference sequence). The V and J ends lost 5 bases and 2 bases respectively, with 18 bases between them. The CDR3 is 16 amino acids.